This T cell receptor (beta chain) was documented in a study of a mutant IDH1 vaccine in newly diagnosed glioma. Across the study: Treated patients, averaging about 40 years, were around 62% male and around 40% female. Therapy received beforehand was radiotherapy, temozolomide, or both, with most patients given both.

Indicated time point: baseline, week 1 (first vaccination visit). Treatment defined: pre-vaccination baseline after standard-of-care therapy. This clone was seen more than once but under ten times. Its target is unknown. TCRdb keeps only in-frame clones here, not all; method: immunoSEQ multiplex PCR. The table records 15,000 to 20,000 clones, around four fifths of them present only once. The CDR3 extends over 17 amino acids. V was pared by 1 base and J by 0 bases, with 13 bases between. CDR1 LNHDA and CDR2 SQIVND come from the germline V gene (reference sequence). Study-wide results and caveats: Patients mounted vaccine-induced immune responses in 93.3% of cases.

The material sequenced was PBMCs, taken from a glioma patient treated with radiotherapy, temozolomide or both. This chain joins TRBV19 and TRBJ1-5, with unresolved D. The clonotype originates from a man aged 35-49 years with glioma. CDR3 amino acids: CASSIVPFGVSNQPQHF. In nucleotides, the CDR3 is TGTGCCAGTAGTATAGTCCCCTTCGGGGTTAGCAATCAGCCCCAGCATTTT.